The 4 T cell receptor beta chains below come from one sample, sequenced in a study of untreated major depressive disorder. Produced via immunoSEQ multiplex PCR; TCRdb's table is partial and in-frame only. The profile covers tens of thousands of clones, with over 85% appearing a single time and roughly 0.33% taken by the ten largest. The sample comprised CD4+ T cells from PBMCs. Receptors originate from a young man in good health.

The CDR3 DNA follows: TGTGCCTGGACAGGGACGGGATCCCCCTATGGCTACACCTTC. This gives the protein CAWTGTGSPYGYTF. The chain recombines TRBV30 with TRBJ1-2; D perhaps matches TRBD1 (5 bases). V lost 4 bases and J lost 4, with 16 bases in between. The CDR3 covers 14 residues. CDR1 GTSNPN and CDR2 SVGIG come from the germline V gene (reference sequence).

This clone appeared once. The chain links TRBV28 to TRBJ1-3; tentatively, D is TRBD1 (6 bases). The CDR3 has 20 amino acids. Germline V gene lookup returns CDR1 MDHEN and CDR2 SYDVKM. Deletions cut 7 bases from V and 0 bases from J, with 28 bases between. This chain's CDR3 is CASIPRQGPVRTLSGNTIYF. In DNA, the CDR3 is TGTGCCAGCATCCCCCGGCAGGGGCCTGTAAGAACCCTCTCTGGAAACACCATATATTTT.

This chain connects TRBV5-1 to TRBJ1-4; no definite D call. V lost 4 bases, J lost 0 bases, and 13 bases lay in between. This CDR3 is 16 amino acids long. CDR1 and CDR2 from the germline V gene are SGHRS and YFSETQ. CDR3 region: CASSPMDPATNEKLFF. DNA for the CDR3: TGCGCCAGCAGCCCTATGGACCCGGCAACTAATGAAAAACTGTTTTTT. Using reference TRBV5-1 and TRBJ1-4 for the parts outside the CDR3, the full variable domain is KAGVTQTPRYLIKTRGQQVTLSCSPISGHRSVSWYQQTPGQGLQFLFEYFSETQRNKGNFPGRFSGRQFSNSRSEMNVSTLELGDSALYLCASSPMDPATNEKLFFGSGTQLSVL.

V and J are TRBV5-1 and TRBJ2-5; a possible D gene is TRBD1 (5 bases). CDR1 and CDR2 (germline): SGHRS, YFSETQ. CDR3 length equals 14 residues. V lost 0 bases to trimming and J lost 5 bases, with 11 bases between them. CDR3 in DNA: TGCGCCAGCAGCTTGGCAGGGTTGGGGGAGACCCAGTACTTC. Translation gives CASSLAGLGETQYF.